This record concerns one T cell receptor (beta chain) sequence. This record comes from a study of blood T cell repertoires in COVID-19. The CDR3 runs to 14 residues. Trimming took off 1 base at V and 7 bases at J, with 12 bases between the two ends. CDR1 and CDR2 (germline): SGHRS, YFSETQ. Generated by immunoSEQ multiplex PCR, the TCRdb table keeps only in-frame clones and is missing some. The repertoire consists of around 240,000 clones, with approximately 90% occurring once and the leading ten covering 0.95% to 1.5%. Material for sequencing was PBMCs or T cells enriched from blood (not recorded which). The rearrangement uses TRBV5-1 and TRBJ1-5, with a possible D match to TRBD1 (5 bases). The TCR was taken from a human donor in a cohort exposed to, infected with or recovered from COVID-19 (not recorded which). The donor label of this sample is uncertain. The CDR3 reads CASSLLQGGQPQHF. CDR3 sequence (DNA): TGCGCCAGCAGCTTGCTCCAGGGTGGCCAGCCCCAGCATTTT.